This T cell receptor beta chain was obtained from a study of cytotoxic CD8 clonotypes in ibrutinib-treated CLL. The wider study: Across samples, productive templates numbered 200,000 to 300,000 and productive rearrangements reached about 99,000 on average.

This clone was seen a handful of times. Antigen specificity is unknown. Study-wide findings and caveats: Among the clonotypes, public ones were uncommon and contracted or held stable on treatment. An increase in clonality occurred at ibrutinib response, followed by a return toward baseline at progression.

Trimming removed 2 bases from V and 6 bases from J, with 10 bases in between. The CDR3 length is 13 residues. Germline V gene data show CDR1 as MNHEY and CDR2 as SVGAGI. Assay: immunoSEQ multiplex PCR; the TCRdb copy retains only in-frame clones and omits some. In the table there are about 35,000 clones, around 75% of which are singletons. V usage is TRBV6-5 and J usage is TRBJ1-1, with TRBD1 as a possible D gene (5 bases). Material: PBMCs, obtained at disease progression, from a patient treated with ibrutinib. This receptor was identified in a human donor with chronic lymphocytic leukemia. As DNA, the CDR3 is TGTGCCAGCAGTTACGTGTCGGGGGCTGAAGCTTTCTTT. Amino acid sequence: CASSYVSGAEAFF.